This TCR beta chain originates from a study of tumor-infiltrating lymphocytes in primary liver carcinoma. This clonotype appeared a few times. Antigen specificity is unknown. Unsorted whole blood supplied the blood RNA, and germline DNA was isolated too. The patients, who had chronic HBV infection, were treatment-naive (untreated). Surgery was preceded by the collection of four milliliters of peripheral blood. Starting from approximately 470 ng of total RNA, TCR beta cDNA was produced with a primer in the constant region. ARM-PCR, slightly modified, supplied the TCR beta libraries through three nested multiplex PCR rounds. TCRdb re-called the multiplex PCR reads with MiXCR, one entry per CDR3 protein. The sample yields approximately 320,000 distinct CDR3 sequences, almost 60% seen once. Study findings and constraints: Blood trailed tumors significantly in top-250-clone fraction (p = 0.039).

The source material was peripheral blood. The sequence came from a woman aged 25 to 39 with primary liver carcinoma and hepatitis B virus infection.

Written as DNA, the CDR3 is TGTGCCAGAAGCACCGAAAGGAGCTCCTACAATGAGCAGTTCTTC. This gives the protein CARSTERSSYNEQFF. The chain uses TRBV5-3 and TRBJ2-1; D remains unclear. TRBV5-3 is an ORF for which the function is uncertain. Trimming left V 4 bases short and J 0 bases short, with 11 bases between. CDR3 length equals 15 residues.